This paragraph reports one T cell receptor beta chain. Sequencing used immunoSEQ multiplex PCR; TCRdb keeps in-frame clones, though not all of them. The sample includes about 40,000 clones, 80% to 90% of them seen just once. The data originate from a study of T cell changes during pregnancy in multiple sclerosis. The source was peripheral blood, collected in the first trimester of pregnancy. The sequence derives from a female donor in good health, enrolled as a control in a pregnancy study.

Here the CDR3 reads CASSRQQGNYEQYF. The CDR3, as DNA: TGTGCCAGCAGCCGGCAACAGGGTAACTACGAGCAGTACTTC. The chain combines TRBV7-2 with TRBJ2-7; tentative D call: TRBD1 (6 bases). CDR1 and CDR2 from the germline V gene are SGHTA and FQGNSA. The CDR3 has 14 residues. Trimming stripped 5 bases from V and 3 bases from J, with 14 bases between.